This T cell receptor beta chain was recorded in a study of vaccination effects on CD4 cells after COVID-19. The wider study: Vaccination of participants consisted of two doses of either the BNT162b2 or mRNA-1273 vaccine.

Concerning this clone itself: The antigen is unknown.

This table comes from immunoSEQ multiplex PCR, and its TCRdb copy is limited to in-frame clones, with some not included. The sample holds over 60,000 clones, roughly four fifths seen once. Sequencing followed a ViraFEST assay step that expanded antigen-specific CD4+ T cells with viral peptide pools. Following 10 days of culture, CD4+ T cells were isolated. Neither prior SARS-CoV-2 infection nor positive nucleocapsid antibodies were present in the vaccine recipients. Deletions cut 1 base from V and 0 bases from J, with 9 bases between. CDR3 length: 16 residues. Germline CDR1 LGHDT, CDR2 YNNKEL (reference sequence).

The material was CD4+ T cells from PBMCs cultured with HCoV-NL63 spike peptides, obtained before COVID-19 vaccination. The chain joins TRBV3-1 (or the pseudogene TRBV3-2) to TRBJ2-2; D is tentatively TRBD1 or TRBD2 (5 bases each). This receptor was identified in a human donor who received a COVID-19 vaccine. CDR3 amino acids: CASSQAGTANTGELFF. DNA for the CDR3: TGTGCCAGCAGCCAAGCCGGGACCGCGAACACCGGGGAGCTGTTTTTT.